This TCR beta chain appears in the sequencing data of a study of CD8 T cells in Susac syndrome. The CDR3 runs to 13 residues. The germline V gene encodes CDR1 GTSNPN and CDR2 SVGIG (reference sequence). The V end lost 1 base, the J end lost 7 bases, and 11 bases lay between the germline ends. RNA in amounts of roughly 0.5 to 1 ug was reverse transcribed with random hexamers. TCRdb reprocessed the immunoSEQ multiplex PCR reads via MiXCR and lists one record per CDR3 protein. The sample comprises about 200,000 distinct CDR3 sequences, 90% to 97% of which are singletons, and under 0.095% rests with the top ten. From blood CD8+ and CD4+ T cells, TCR beta sequences were generated.

The chain combines TRBV30 with TRBJ1-5; D possibly corresponds to TRBD1 (6 bases). The clonotype comes from a human donor with multiple sclerosis. Sequencing used CD4+ T cells from PBMCs. CDR3 residues: CAWSAQGLQPQHF. CDR3 bases: TGTGCCTGGAGTGCACAGGGACTCCAGCCCCAGCATTTT.